This paragraph covers one T cell receptor beta chain sequence. In alopecia areata patients, both lesional scalp punch biopsies and peripheral blood were collected. The entry originates in a study of CD8+ T cells in alopecia areata. About the research overall: Dosing spanned 6 to 18 months on tofacitinib, then 6 months off drug.

cDNA serving as the sequencing template came from extracted, reverse transcribed RNA. Sequenced by immunoSEQ multiplex PCR; TCRdb stores in-frame clones only, minus some. This table has about 180,000 clones, approximately 62% appearing once. Germline V gene lookup returns CDR1 DFQATT and CDR2 SNEGSKA (reference sequence). The V end was cut by 6 bases, the J end by 6 bases, with 10 bases between. This CDR3 spans 11 amino acids. Sequencing used CD4+ T cells sorted from blood, obtained at week 0. The chain is built from TRBV20-1 and TRBJ2-3; no reliable D call. The clonotype was recovered from a human donor with alopecia areata. CDR3 bases: TGCAGTGCCCGCCTCATGGATACGCAGTATTTT. Protein: CSARLMDTQYF.